The present T cell receptor (beta chain) was sequenced within a study of response to subunit inactivated influenza vaccine. Study-wide points: Authors suggested seasonal influenza vaccinations each recruit few new T cells.

Worth noting for this clonotype: Its antigen is not identified.

Germline CDR1 SGHDN, CDR2 FVKESK. The CDR3 covers 15 residues. Trimming at V came to 1 base and at J to 7 bases, leaving 4 bases not matched to a gene. TCRdb independently ran MiXCR on the RT-PCR reads; one entry per CDR3 protein. The sample carries 450,000 to 550,000 distinct CDR3 sequences, about 25% recorded once. This chain uses TRBV14 with TRBJ2-1; TRBD1 aligns across 10 bases. This clonotype originated in a man aged 45-60 years who received an inactivated influenza vaccine. The material sequenced was CD4+ T cells sorted from PBMCs, taken 4 to 6 days after vaccination. The CDR3 DNA reads TGTGCCAGCAGCCAAGTTGGGGGACAGGGGAATGAGCAGTTCTTC. The encoded protein is CASSQVGGQGNEQFF.